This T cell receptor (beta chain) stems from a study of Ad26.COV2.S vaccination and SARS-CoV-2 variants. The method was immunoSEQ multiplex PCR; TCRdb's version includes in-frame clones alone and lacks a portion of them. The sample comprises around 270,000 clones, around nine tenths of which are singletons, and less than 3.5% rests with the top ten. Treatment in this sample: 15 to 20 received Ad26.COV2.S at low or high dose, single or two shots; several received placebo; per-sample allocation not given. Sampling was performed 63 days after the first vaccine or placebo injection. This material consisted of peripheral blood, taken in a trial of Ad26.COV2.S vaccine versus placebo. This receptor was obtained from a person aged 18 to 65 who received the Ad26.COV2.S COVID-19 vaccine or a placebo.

CDR3 in amino acids: CASSDPGQLPTYEQYV. In DNA form, the CDR3 reads TGTGCCAGCAGTGACCCGGGACAGCTCCCCACCTACGAGCAGTACGTC. The chain couples TRBV6-1 to TRBJ2-7, with 7 bases matching TRBD1. The germline V gene encodes CDR1 MNHNS and CDR2 SASEGT. V lost 3 bases to trimming and J lost 2 bases; unmatched junction nucleotides: 10. CDR3 length equals 16 residues.